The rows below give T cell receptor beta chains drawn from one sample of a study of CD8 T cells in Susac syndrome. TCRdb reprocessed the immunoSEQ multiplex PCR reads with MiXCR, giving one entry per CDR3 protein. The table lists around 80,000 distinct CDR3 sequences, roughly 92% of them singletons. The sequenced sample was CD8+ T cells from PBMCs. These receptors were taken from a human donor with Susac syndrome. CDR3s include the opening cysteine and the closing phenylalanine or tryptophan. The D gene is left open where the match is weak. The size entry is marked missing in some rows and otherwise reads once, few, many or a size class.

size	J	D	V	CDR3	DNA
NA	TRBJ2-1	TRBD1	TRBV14	CASSHGTGVNEQFF	TGTGCCAGCAGCCACGGGACAGGGGTTAATGAGCAGTTCTTC
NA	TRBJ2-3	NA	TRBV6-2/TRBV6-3	CASSPVVAAGDTQYF	TGTGCCAGCAGTCCCGTAGTAGCGGCCGGGGATACGCAGTATTTT
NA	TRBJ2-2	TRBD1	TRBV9	CASSVVGQATNTGELFF	TGTGCCAGCAGCGTAGTCGGACAGGCCACGAACACCGGGGAGCTGTTTTTT
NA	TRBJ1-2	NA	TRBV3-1	CASSPREGRTNYGYTF	TGTGCCAGCAGCCCCCGGGAGGGGAGGACTAACTATGGCTACACCTTC
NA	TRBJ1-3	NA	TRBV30	CASWKVSGNTIYF	TGTGCCTCGTGGAAGGTCTCTGGAAACACCATATATTTT
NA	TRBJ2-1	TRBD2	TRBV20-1	CSARPPGLAGVSYNEQFF	TGCAGTGCTAGACCTCCGGGACTAGCGGGAGTTTCCTACAATGAGCAGTTCTTC
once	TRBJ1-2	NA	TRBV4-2	CASSQDREAGGYTF	TGTGCCAGCAGCCAAGATCGGGAGGCGGGTGGCTACACCTTC
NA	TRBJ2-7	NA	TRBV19	CASSPDMAGHLGF	TGTGCCAGTAGTCCAGACATGGCGGGACACCTCGGCTTC
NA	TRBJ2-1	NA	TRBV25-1	CASSATSRPYNEQFF	TGTGCCAGCAGTGCAACTAGCAGACCCTACAATGAGCAGTTCTTC
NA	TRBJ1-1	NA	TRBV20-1	CSARTTELNTEAFF	TGCAGTGCTAGGACTACAGAGCTGAACACTGAAGCTTTCTTT
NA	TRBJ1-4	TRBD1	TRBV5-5	CASRAPGQEKLFF	TGTGCCAGCAGGGCTCCGGGACAGGAAAAACTGTTTTTT
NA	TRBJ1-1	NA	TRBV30	CAWSEGLEAFF	TGTGCCTGGAGTGAAGGATTAGAAGCTTTCTTT
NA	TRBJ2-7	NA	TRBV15	CATSRDRTGKIVYEQYF	TGTGCCACCAGCAGAGATCGTACAGGGAAAATCGTCTACGAGCAGTACTTC
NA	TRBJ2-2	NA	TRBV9	CASSLRDGLTGELFF	TGTGCCAGCAGCCTCCGGGACGGGCTCACCGGGGAGCTGTTTTTT
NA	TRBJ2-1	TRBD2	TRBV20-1	CSARGLAGTNEQFF	TGCAGTGCTAGAGGGCTAGCGGGAACGAATGAGCAGTTCTTC
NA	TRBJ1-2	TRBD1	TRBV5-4	CASSRTGSGGYTF	TGTGCCAGCAGTAGGACAGGGTCTGGTGGCTACACCTTC
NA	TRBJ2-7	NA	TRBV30	CAWSVSGYEQYF	TGTGCCTGGAGTGTTTCAGGGTACGAGCAGTACTTC
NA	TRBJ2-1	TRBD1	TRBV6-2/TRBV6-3	CASTPGQGTDEQFF	TGTGCCAGCACACCGGGACAGGGGACGGATGAGCAGTTCTTC
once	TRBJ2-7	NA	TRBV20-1	CSARDREGFYEQYF	TGCAGTGCTAGGGACAGGGAGGGATTCTACGAGCAGTACTTC
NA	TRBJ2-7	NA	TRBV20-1	CSARSYYEQYF	TGCAGTGCTAGAAGCTACTACGAGCAGTACTTC
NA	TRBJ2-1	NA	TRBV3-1	CASSPSAAGSYNEQFF	TGTGCCAGCAGCCCCTCAGCGGCTGGATCCTACAATGAGCAGTTCTTC
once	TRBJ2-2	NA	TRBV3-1	CASSQVVAGELFF	TGTGCCAGCAGCCAAGTGGTGGCCGGGGAGCTGTTTTTT
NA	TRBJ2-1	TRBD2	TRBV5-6	CASSFVFRGSDEQFF	TGTGCCAGCAGCTTCGTCTTTCGCGGGAGTGATGAGCAGTTCTTC
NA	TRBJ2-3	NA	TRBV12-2	CASRLLGLAELGADTQYF	TGTGCAAGTCGCTTACTAGGACTAGCGGAGCTAGGGGCAGATACGCAGTATTTT
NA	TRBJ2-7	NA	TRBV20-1	CSATEPDKSYEQYF	TGCAGTGCTACCGAACCGGACAAGTCCTACGAGCAGTACTTC
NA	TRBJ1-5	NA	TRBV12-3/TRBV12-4	CASSLEGNSNQPQHF	TGTGCCAGCAGTTTAGAGGGGAATAGCAATCAGCCCCAGCATTTT
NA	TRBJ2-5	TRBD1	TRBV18	CASSPGTGDETQYF	TGTGCCAGCTCACCCGGGACAGGGGACGAGACCCAGTACTTC
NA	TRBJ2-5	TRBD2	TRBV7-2	CTSSLEGASGTETQYF	TGTACCAGCAGCTTAGAGGGGGCTAGCGGGACTGAGACCCAGTACTTC
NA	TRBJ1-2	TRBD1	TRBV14	CASSQAGTGLHGYTF	TGTGCCAGCAGCCAGGCCGGGACAGGGCTCCATGGCTACACCTTC
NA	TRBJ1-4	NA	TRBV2	CASSELNGVQEKLFF	TGTGCCAGCAGTGAATTGAACGGGGTTCAAGAAAAACTGTTTTTT
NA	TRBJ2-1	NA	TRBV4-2	CASSQDWESYNEQFF	TGTGCCAGCAGCCAAGATTGGGAGTCCTACAATGAGCAGTTCTTC
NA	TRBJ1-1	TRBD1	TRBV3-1	CASSQEGQGSPEAFF	TGTGCCAGCAGCCAAGAGGGACAGGGGAGCCCTGAAGCTTTCTTT
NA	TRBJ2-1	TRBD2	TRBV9	CASSPPGGYNEQFF	TGTGCCAGCAGCCCACCGGGGGGCTACAATGAGCAGTTCTTC
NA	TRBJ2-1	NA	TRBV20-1	CSAGHLYNEQFF	TGCAGTGCTGGCCACTTGTACAATGAGCAGTTCTTC
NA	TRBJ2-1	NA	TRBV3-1	CASSHYEEYEQFF	TGTGCCAGCAGCCATTATGAAGAGTATGAGCAGTTCTTC
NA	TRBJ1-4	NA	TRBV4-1	CASSQVANEKLFF	TGCGCCAGCAGCCAAGTCGCTAATGAAAAACTGTTTTTT
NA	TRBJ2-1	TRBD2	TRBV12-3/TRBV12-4	CASSRRGTSRPLMQFF	TGTGCCAGCAGCCGGAGAGGGACTAGCAGGCCTTTAATGCAGTTCTTC
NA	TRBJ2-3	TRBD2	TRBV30	CAWSVGEGSTDTQYF	TGTGCCTGGAGTGTGGGGGAGGGGAGCACAGATACGCAGTATTTT
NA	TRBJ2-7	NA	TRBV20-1	CSARDHRGHPYEQYF	TGCAGTGCTAGAGATCATAGAGGACACCCCTACGAGCAGTACTTC
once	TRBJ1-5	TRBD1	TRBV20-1	CSAPLQGGNQPQHF	TGCAGTGCTCCCCTACAGGGGGGTAATCAGCCCCAGCATTTT
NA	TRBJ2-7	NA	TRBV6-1	CASTTGRFYEQYF	TGTGCCAGCACAACAGGGCGGTTTTACGAGCAGTACTTC
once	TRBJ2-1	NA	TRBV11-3	CASSLGGDNEQFF	TGTGCCAGCAGCTTAGGCGGGGACAATGAGCAGTTCTTC
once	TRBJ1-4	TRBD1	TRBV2	CASSPTGETSEKLFF	TGTGCCAGCAGCCCGACAGGGGAAACGAGCGAAAAACTGTTTTTT
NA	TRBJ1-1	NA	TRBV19	CASSIGAAGEAFF	TGTGCCAGTAGTATTGGGGCCGCGGGGGAAGCTTTCTTT
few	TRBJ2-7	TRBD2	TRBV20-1	CSARETSATYEQYF	TGCAGTGCTAGAGAGACTAGCGCGACTTACGAGCAGTACTTC
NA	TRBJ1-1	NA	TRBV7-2	CASSPYTPTEAFF	TGTGCCAGCAGCCCATACACTCCGACTGAAGCTTTCTTT